Each of the 6 T cell receptor beta chains below was sequenced from the same sample in a study of OX40 agonist ivuxolimab in advanced cancers. Sequencing was performed with immunoSEQ multiplex PCR; in TCRdb, only in-frame clones are kept and a portion is missing. The top ten hold approximately 2.9% of the sample, which has about 64,000 clones, about 85% seen once. Here the sequenced sample was CD4+ or CD8+ T cells sorted from blood, taken in a trial of the OX40 agonist ivuxolimab. The receptors here all came from an adult with an advanced solid tumor such as melanoma, head and neck, liver or kidney cancer.

The gene calls are TRBV5-1 and TRBJ1-4; TRBD1 matches at 9 bases. Trimming cost V 4 bases and J 10 bases; bases outside gene matches: 8. The CDR3 spans 14 residues. CDR1 and CDR2 (germline): SGHRS, YFSETQ. In nucleotides, the CDR3 is TGCGCCAGCAGCCCGGGAGACAGGGGGGGAAAACTGTTTTTT. It is translated as CASSPGDRGGKLFF.

The chain has TRBV6-5 and TRBJ2-1; weak D call: TRBD2 (6 bases). Trimming took 0 bases from V and 0 from J, leaving 9 bases between them. CDR1 MNHEY and CDR2 SVGAGI come from the germline V gene. This CDR3 is built from 16 residues. This chain's CDR3 is CASSYSYGSSYNEQFF. Written as DNA, the CDR3 is TGTGCCAGCAGTTACTCCTACGGGAGCTCCTACAATGAGCAGTTCTTC.

This sequence joins TRBV4-1 and TRBJ2-7; 8 nucleotides align to TRBD2. This CDR3 comprises 14 residues. Germline values: CDR1 MGHRA, CDR2 YSYEKL. J was trimmed by 2 bases and V by 4 bases; bases with no gene match: 4. Here the CDR3 DNA reads TGCGCCAGCAGCCCCCCGGGAGGGGCCTACGAGCAGTACTTC. This sequence encodes CASSPPGGAYEQYF.

CDR3 DNA sequence: TGTGCCAGCAGCTTGGAACAGATGAACACTGAAGCTTTCTTT. Amino acids: CASSLEQMNTEAFF. The rearrangement joins TRBV5-4 to TRBJ1-1; D not resolved. The CDR3 has 14 residues. Trimming left V 0 bases short and J 0 bases short, with 6 bases between. CDR1 and CDR2 (germline): SGHNT, YYREEE (reference sequence).

The V call is TRBV5-1, the J call TRBJ1-3, with 10 bases fitting TRBD1. J gave up 3 bases and V 3 bases, and 6 bases lay outside the gene matches. From germline, CDR1 is SGHRS and CDR2 YFSETQ. This CDR3 is built from 16 residues. The CDR3 protein is CASSSGQGFVGNTIYF. In nucleotides, the CDR3 is TGCGCCAGCAGCTCGGGACAGGGGTTTGTTGGAAACACCATATATTTT. Based on the CDR3 plus reference TRBV5-1 and TRBJ1-3, the full variable domain is KAGVTQTPRYLIKTRGQQVTLSCSPISGHRSVSWYQQTPGQGLQFLFEYFSETQRNKGNFPGRFSGRQFSNSRSEMNVSTLELGDSALYLCASSSGQGFVGNTIYFGEGSWLTVV.

This clone is medium-sized by share. V gene TRBV4-2 combines with J gene TRBJ2-5, with D possibly matching TRBD2 (5 bases). CDR3 length equals 15 residues. CDR1 is LGHNA and CDR2 is YNFKEQ in the germline V gene. V lost 5 bases and J lost 7, with 20 bases in between. The CDR3 sequence: CASSDSGVGLGTQYF. The CDR3 bases are TGTGCCAGCAGCGACTCCGGGGTGGGGTTGGGGACCCAGTACTTC.